This T cell receptor (beta chain) was observed in a study of shared clonotypes between healthy human individuals. Trimming removed 4 bases at V and 3 bases at J, with 9 bases between. This CDR3 has 13 residues. Germline V gene sequence: CDR1 KGHSH, CDR2 LQKENI. The deep-level immunoSEQ assay was used. Original processing methods: Junction-only immunoSEQ sequences carried no quality scores, so filtering differed. Measured with immunoSEQ multiplex PCR; TCRdb has only the in-frame clones, and not every one. The DNA was the basis for D and trimming; V, J and clone size are from that table. The table lists 850,000 to 1,200,000 clones, around 74% of them singletons, with approximately 1.5% in the top ten. This clone was detected once. The same CDR3 can be traced to other DNA sequences in this sample.

The sample consisted of memory CD4+ T cells sorted from blood. Specified subset: CD45RA-negative fraction. The chain combines TRBV18 with TRBJ2-5; possibly TRBD1 for D (6 bases). The clonotype originates from a man in his late teens or twenties in good health. The CDR3 is CASSRGQKETQYF. The CDR3 DNA reads as TGTGCCAGCTCACGGGGGCAGAAAGAGACCCAGTACTTC.